These 29 T cell receptor beta chains came from one sample sequenced in a study of low-dose radiotherapy and immunotherapy resistance in tumors. Priming of first-strand cDNA relied on TRAV- and TRBV-specific primers (covering alpha and beta chains). TCR amplification used roughly 21 PCR cycles, a constant-region primer and a V-primer adapter. MiXCR, applied by TCRdb to the reads, yields one record per CDR3 protein. The repertoire holds about 9,800 distinct CDR3 sequences, roughly 80% seen once, with about 1.5% in the top ten. The receptors were gathered from a human donor with advanced metastatic prostate, ovarian, gallbladder or colorectal cancer (not recorded which). This table probably holds off-target reads from a library built for another chain.

This chain links TRBV4-2 with TRBJ2-2; D might be TRBD2 (5 bases). V lost 1 base and J 1 base, leaving 10 bases between the germline ends. The CDR3 loop spans 16 amino acids. The germline V gene encodes CDR1 LGHNA and CDR2 YNFKEQ. This chain's CDR3 is CASSQGSEGNTGELFF. The DNA of the CDR3 is TGTGCCAGCAGCCAAGGTAGCGAGGGGAACACCGGGGAGCTGTTTTTT.

The chain carries TRBV12-3 or TRBV12-4 and TRBJ2-5, with no clear D. The CDR3 has 13 residues. With 3 bases removed from V and 7 bases from J, the gap between germline ends came to 12 bases. The CDR3 here is CASSFNPSGTQYF. The CDR3 region has the DNA TGTGCCAGCAGTTTCAACCCTTCCGGGACCCAGTACTTC.

The chain joins TRBV30 to TRBJ1-2, with TRBD1 matching over 8 bases. The junction had 15 bases not matched to a gene; V was cut back by 8 bases and J by 4 bases. The CDR3 is 15 amino acids. The germline gives CDR1 GTSNPN, CDR2 SVGIG (reference sequence). CDR3 region: CAVYRDRTPGYGYTF. CDR3 sequence (DNA): TGTGCCGTTTACCGGGACAGGACCCCCGGCTATGGCTACACCTTC.

V usage is TRBV24-1 and J usage is TRBJ2-1, with D possibly matching TRBD1 (6 bases). Trimming shortened V by 5 bases and J by 3 bases, and 10 bases separated the two germline ends. CDR1 and CDR2 (germline): KGHDR, SFDVKD. The CDR3 has 14 residues. The CDR3 DNA is TGTGCCACCAGTGGACAGGCCTTCTACAATGAGCAGTTCTTC. Amino acid sequence: CATSGQAFYNEQFF.

The V call is TRBV4-3, the J call TRBJ2-2; D gene ambiguous. The V gene's germline CDR1 is LGHNA and CDR2 YSLEER. Trimming removed 4 bases at V and 6 bases at J, with 15 bases between. The CDR3 has 15 amino acids. The DNA of the CDR3 is TGCGCCAGCAGCCCGAACCACGGAATCGCCGGGGAGCTGTTTTTT. It yields the protein CASSPNHGIAGELFF.

The J gene is TRBJ2-2, the V gene TRBV2; D is unresolved. CDR1 and CDR2 (germline): SNHLY, FYNNEI. There are 14 residues in the CDR3. Trimming left V 3 bases short and J 0 bases short, with 5 bases between. The CDR3 region is CASSEGTNTGELFF. Here the CDR3 DNA reads TGTGCCAGCAGTGAGGGGACGAACACCGGGGAGCTGTTTTTT. Full variable domain (missing parts from reference TRBV2 and TRBJ2-2): EPEVTQTPSHQVTQMGQEVILRCVPISNHLYFYWYRQILGQKVEFLVSFYNNEISEKSEIFDDQFSVERPDGSNFTLKIRSTKLEDSAMYFCASSEGTNTGELFFGEGSRLTVL.

Only one count was recorded for this clonotype. The chain uses TRBV19 and TRBJ1-5; possible D gene TRBD1, 5 bases. The CDR3 loop spans 13 amino acids. V dropped 6 bases and J dropped 4 bases, with 10 bases sitting between them. Germline V gene data show CDR1 as LNHDA and CDR2 as SQIVND (reference sequence). The CDR3 DNA sequence: TGTGCCAGTAGCCGTAGGGGTAATCAGCCCCAGCATTTT. Protein sequence: CASSRRGNQPQHF.

This clonotype was counted only a few times. The J gene is TRBJ2-1, the V gene TRBV20-1, with TRBD2 matching over 10 bases. The V gene's germline CDR1 is DFQATT and CDR2 SNEGSKA (reference sequence). The V segment lost 2 bases and the J segment 9 bases; nucleotides outside the gene matches: 7. The CDR3 loop spans 14 amino acids. The CDR3 bases are TGCAGTGCTAGACCTAGCGGGAGCTTCGGTGAGCAGTTCTTC. Translating gives CSARPSGSFGEQFF.

For the CDR3, the DNA is TGTGCCACCAGCAGAGATTTTGGCTACGAGCAGTACTTC. It codes for CATSRDFGYEQYF. The chain is built from TRBV15 and TRBJ2-7, with no clear D. Per germline, CDR1 LNHNV and CDR2 YYDKDF (reference sequence). Between the trimmed V and J ends, which lost 0 bases and 3 bases, there was a span of 6 bases. This CDR3 spans 13 amino acids.

The V gene is TRBV3-1, the J gene TRBJ2-4; D is undetermined. Trimming took 5 bases from V and 10 from J, leaving 12 bases between them. Germline V gene data show CDR1 as LGHDT and CDR2 as YNNKEL (reference sequence). This CDR3 comprises 12 residues. The chain's CDR3 is CASSSSWGIQYF. The DNA of the CDR3 is TGTGCCAGCAGCTCCAGTTGGGGAATTCAGTACTTC. The variable domain in full, with the rest retrieved from reference TRBV3-1 and TRBJ2-4, is DTAVSQTPKYLVTQMGNDKSIKCEQNLGHDTMYWYKQDSKKFLKIMFSYNNKELIINETVPNRFSPKSPDKAHLNLHINSLELGDSAVYFCASSSSWGIQYFGAGTRLSVL.

There are a few counts of this clonotype. The rearrangement links TRBV29-1 to TRBJ2-1, with D possibly TRBD2 on 6 matching bases. V gave up 8 bases and J gave up 2 bases, with 19 bases separating them. CDR1 and CDR2 (germline): SQVTM, ANQGSEA. This CDR3 is built from 15 residues. The CDR3, as DNA: TGCAGCCCCTGGGGGGAAAGTGAGGCCTACAATGAGCAGTTCTTC. Its translation is CSPWGESEAYNEQFF.

This clonotype was picked up a small number of times. The V and J genes are TRBV28 and TRBJ2-2; 8 bases match TRBD1. V gave up 7 bases and J gave up 2 bases; unmatched junction bases: 3. This CDR3 has 14 amino acids. Per the germline V gene, CDR1 is MDHEN and CDR2 is SYDVKM. The CDR3 sequence: CASIQGVNTGELFF. For the CDR3, the DNA is TGTGCCAGCATACAGGGGGTAAACACCGGGGAGCTGTTTTTT.

The V call is TRBV5-1, the J call TRBJ2-7, with TRBD1 matching 9 bases. The CDR3 spans 14 residues. Germline lookup yields CDR1 SGHRS and CDR2 YFSETQ. Trimming at V came to 3 bases and at J to 3 bases, leaving 4 bases not matched to a gene. CDR3 residues: CASSWGQGNYEQYF. As DNA, the CDR3 is TGCGCCAGCAGCTGGGGACAGGGTAACTACGAGCAGTACTTC.

CDR3 amino acids: CASRRDRGDYNEQFF. DNA of the CDR3: TGTGCCAGCAGGCGGGACAGGGGGGACTACAATGAGCAGTTCTTC. The chain combines TRBV28 with TRBJ2-1, with 11 positions matching TRBD1. The CDR3 is 15 residues long. Germline V lookup: CDR1 MDHEN, CDR2 SYDVKM. Trimming removed 6 bases from V and 3 bases from J; junction bases left unmatched: 4.

This chain links TRBV12-3 or TRBV12-4 with TRBJ1-2; a possible D gene is TRBD1 (6 bases). This CDR3 spans 14 amino acids. Between the trimmed V and J ends, which lost 5 bases and 7 bases, there was a span of 17 bases. CDR3 amino acids: CASSRMVQGSGYTF. In DNA form, the CDR3 reads TGTGCCAGCAGTCGGATGGTACAGGGATCTGGCTACACCTTC.

This chain connects TRBV4-3 to TRBJ2-7, with no clear D. This CDR3 has 14 amino acids. The germline V gene has CDR1 LGHNA and CDR2 YSLEER. The V and J ends lost 1 base and 6 bases respectively, with 13 bases between them. The CDR3 nucleotides are TGCGCCAGCAGCCAAGGGGCGGAAGGCTTCGAGCAGTACTTC. As protein: CASSQGAEGFEQYF.

The gene calls are TRBV20-1 and TRBJ2-1; 9 positions match TRBD2. V lost 1 base, J lost 6 bases, and 4 bases stayed unmatched. CDR1 and CDR2 (germline): DFQATT, SNEGSKA (reference sequence). This CDR3 is built from 14 residues. The CDR3 here is CSARGGRALNEQFF. As DNA, the CDR3 is TGCAGTGCTAGAGGCGGGAGGGCCCTCAATGAGCAGTTCTTC.

The chain is built from TRBV7-3 and TRBJ1-2; TRBD1 is a possible D gene (5 bases). Germline V gives CDR1 SGHTA, CDR2 FQGTGA. The ends were cut back, 5 bases at V and 2 bases at J, with 15 bases in the middle. This CDR3 contains 15 residues. The CDR3 spells CASSLSGGSNYGYTF. The CDR3 DNA is TGTGCCAGCAGCCTATCGGGGGGTTCCAACTATGGCTACACCTTC.

This chain uses TRBV2 with TRBJ2-6, with a tentative D call TRBD1 (6 bases). The CDR3 sequence is 18 residues long. The germline gives CDR1 SNHLY, CDR2 FYNNEI. V lost 6 bases and J 4 bases, leaving 22 bases between the germline ends. CDR3 in DNA: TGTGCCAGCAGCTGGGATGGGGGCTCCTCTCTGGGGGCCAACGTCCTGACTTTC. This encodes CASSWDGGSSLGANVLTF. Based on the CDR3 plus reference TRBV2 and TRBJ2-6, the full variable domain is EPEVTQTPSHQVTQMGQEVILRCVPISNHLYFYWYRQILGQKVEFLVSFYNNEISEKSEIFDDQFSVERPDGSNFTLKIRSTKLEDSAMYFCASSWDGGSSLGANVLTFGAGSRLTVL.

This chain connects TRBV20-1 to TRBJ1-1; 7 bases align to TRBD1. Germline V gene sequence: CDR1 DFQATT, CDR2 SNEGSKA (reference sequence). CDR3 length: 13 residues. J lost 5 bases, V lost 5 bases, and 8 bases had no gene match. The CDR3 region has the DNA TGCAGTGCTCCGCCCAGGGGGAGGACTGAAGCTTTCTTT. Amino acids: CSAPPRGRTEAFF.

J is TRBJ2-7 and V is TRBV18; the D is unclear. The germline gives CDR1 KGHSH, CDR2 LQKENI. The V end lost 3 bases, the J end lost 1 base, and 10 bases lay between the germline ends. The CDR3 covers 14 residues. The CDR3 reads CASSPLKSSYEQYF. Here the CDR3 DNA reads TGTGCCAGCTCACCCCTCAAGTCATCCTACGAGCAGTACTTC. The whole variable domain, filled in from reference TRBV18 and TRBJ2-7, reads NAGVMQNPRHLVRRRGQEARLRCSPMKGHSHVYWYRQLPEEGLKFMVYLQKENIIDESGMPKERFSAEFPKEGPSILRIQQVVRGDSAAYFCASSPLKSSYEQYFGPGTRLTVT.

The gene calls are TRBV14 and TRBJ2-3, with 10 bases identical to TRBD1. Germline trimming cut 4 bases from V and 0 bases from J; bases unmatched to any gene: 13. Germline V gene data show CDR1 as SGHDN and CDR2 as FVKESK. The length of the CDR3 is 19 residues. The DNA of the CDR3 is TGTGCCAGCAGCCGACCCGGGACAGGGGCTTTTACTAGCACAGATACGCAGTATTTT. It is translated as CASSRPGTGAFTSTDTQYF.

The rearrangement links TRBV5-4 to TRBJ2-1; 9 bases are a match to TRBD1. With 0 bases clipped from V and 6 bases from J, the junction kept 7 bases outside the gene matches. This CDR3 has 16 residues. The germline CDR1 and CDR2 sequences are SGHNT and YYREEE (reference sequence). CDR3 in DNA: TGTGCCAGCAGCTTGGCGGGACAGGGTTCCCTCAATGAGCAGTTCTTC. Translated: CASSLAGQGSLNEQFF.

This clonotype was counted a single time. This chain uses TRBV2 with TRBJ1-6; perhaps TRBD1 as D (6 bases). The germline V gene has CDR1 SNHLY and CDR2 FYNNEI. Trimming shortened V by 10 bases and J by 0 bases, and 13 bases separated the two germline ends. The CDR3 is made up of 15 amino acids. As DNA, the CDR3 is TGTGCCAAAACTACAGGGAGCTCCTATAATTCACCCCTCCACTTT. Translating it yields CAKTTGSSYNSPLHF. Variable domain in full (rest from reference TRBV2 and TRBJ1-6): EPEVTQTPSHQVTQMGQEVILRCVPISNHLYFYWYRQILGQKVEFLVSFYNNEISEKSEIFDDQFSVERPDGSNFTLKIRSTKLEDSAMYFCAKTTGSSYNSPLHFGNGTRLTVT.

The chain has TRBV5-6 and TRBJ2-1; D is unresolved. CDR3 size: 13 residues. CDR1 is SGHDT and CDR2 is YYEEEE in the germline V gene. Trimming cost V 6 bases and J 10 bases, with 17 bases left between them. CDR3 nucleotides: TGTGCCAGCATACGGACCCCCGTTTGGGAGCAGTTCTTC. Translating it yields CASIRTPVWEQFF.

The chain has TRBV5-6 and TRBJ1-5; D call uncertain. CDR3 length: 13 residues. The V gene's germline CDR1 is SGHDT and CDR2 YYEEEE. V lost 2 bases and J lost 4, with 7 bases in between. The CDR3 nucleotides read TGTGCCAGCAGCTTAGGACGGAATCAGCCCCAGCATTTT. Translation gives CASSLGRNQPQHF.

This sequence joins TRBV5-6 and TRBJ1-1; D gene unclear. Deletions cut 1 base from V and 1 base from J, with 5 bases between. CDR3 length equals 13 residues. The germline V gene encodes CDR1 SGHDT and CDR2 YYEEEE. The CDR3 is CASSLFRNTEAFF. CDR3 coding DNA: TGTGCCAGCAGCTTGTTTAGGAACACTGAAGCTTTCTTT.

The chain joins TRBV27 to TRBJ2-1; D possibly matches TRBD1 or TRBD2 (6 bases each). Trimming cost V 6 bases and J 7 bases, with 19 bases left between them. CDR3 length equals 15 residues. Germline CDR1 MNHEY, CDR2 SMNVEV (reference sequence). CDR3 amino acids: CASRKGGEVLNEQFF. In DNA, the CDR3 is TGTGCCAGCAGAAAGGGGGGCGAGGTATTGAATGAGCAGTTCTTC.

This clonotype showed up just once. The gene calls are TRBV28 and TRBJ2-4, with 7 bases that match TRBD2. The CDR3 runs 14 residues. With V trimmed by 3 bases and J by 2 bases, 1 base remained unmatched. Germline assignment: CDR1 MDHEN and CDR2 SYDVKM. The CDR3 sequence is CASSLGGTKNIQYF. CDR3 DNA: TGTGCCAGCAGTTTGGGAGGGACCAAAAACATTCAGTACTTC.